These T cell receptor beta chains were read from a single sample in a study of shared clonotypes between healthy human individuals. Some clones are missing from TCRdb's copy, which holds only in-frame ones; the method was immunoSEQ multiplex PCR. The sample has approximately 1.4 million clones; approximately 98% are singletons. The sequenced sample consisted of naive CD4+ T cells sorted from blood. The receptors derive from a man in his thirties or forties in good health. CDR3s include the opening cysteine and the closing phenylalanine or tryptophan. The D gene is left open where the match is weak. The size of a clone is reported for some rows only, either as once, few or many, or as a class for expanded clones.

size: -
J: TRBJ1-4
D: -
V: TRBV7-9
DNA: TGTGCCAGCAGCCCATCAGGAGCAACTAATGAAAAACTGTTTTTT
CDR3: CASSPSGATNEKLFF

size: -
J: TRBJ2-7
D: TRBD2
V: TRBV13
DNA: TGTGCCAGCAGCTTAACTAGCGGGAAGAGCTACGAGCAGTACTTC
CDR3: CASSLTSGKSYEQYF

size: -
J: TRBJ2-1
D: -
V: TRBV19
DNA: TGTGCCAGTAGTACCACGACTGTCGGGAGCAATGAGCAGTTCTTC
CDR3: CASSTTTVGSNEQFF

size: -
J: TRBJ2-3
D: TRBD2
V: TRBV28
DNA: TGTGCCAGCAGTTTAACACTAGCGGGAGCGAAGGGAGATACGCAGTATTTT
CDR3: CASSLTLAGAKGDTQYF

size: -
J: TRBJ2-3
D: TRBD2
V: TRBV7-9
DNA: TGTGCCAGCAGCTTGTCCGGGAGGGCAGATACGCAGTATTTT
CDR3: CASSLSGRADTQYF

size: -
J: TRBJ2-3
D: TRBD2
V: TRBV5-1
DNA: TGCGCCAGCAGCTTGGGGGCTAGCGGGAGTCCAGATACGCAGTATTTT
CDR3: CASSLGASGSPDTQYF

size: -
J: TRBJ2-2
D: -
V: TRBV10-1
DNA: TGCGCCAGCAGTGTTACTAGCTCGCCGAACACCGGGGAGCTGTTTTTT
CDR3: CASSVTSSPNTGELFF

size: -
J: TRBJ2-1
D: -
V: TRBV18
DNA: TGTGCCAGCTCACCACGCCTGGGCCGGGACAGGGACCTAGCGGGAGTATCCAATGAGCAGTTCTTC
CDR3: CASSPRLGRDRDLAGVSNEQFF

size: -
J: TRBJ1-5
D: -
V: TRBV19
DNA: TGTGCCAGTCGACCGGACAGAAGCAATCAGCCCCAGCATTTT
CDR3: CASRPDRSNQPQHF

size: -
J: TRBJ2-7
D: TRBD2
V: TRBV28
DNA: TGTGCCAGCAGTTTAGGGACTAGCGGGACGTCCGAGCAGTACTTC
CDR3: CASSLGTSGTSEQYF

size: few
J: TRBJ1-1
D: TRBD1
V: TRBV5-4
DNA: TGTGCCAGCAGCTTGGGACAGGGGAGGACTGAAGCTTTCTTT
CDR3: CASSLGQGRTEAFF

size: -
J: TRBJ1-2
D: TRBD1
V: TRBV10-1
DNA: TGCGCCAGCAGTGAGCAGGGGGAGTATGGCTACACCTTC
CDR3: CASSEQGEYGYTF

size: -
J: TRBJ2-5
D: -
V: TRBV5-5
DNA: TGTGCCAGCAGCTTGCAGGGGCTAGGAGAGACCCAGTACTTC
CDR3: CASSLQGLGETQYF

size: -
J: TRBJ2-5
D: -
V: TRBV5-6
DNA: TGTGCCAGCAGCTTGCTGCGGAAAGAGACCCAGTACTTC
CDR3: CASSLLRKETQYF

size: -
J: TRBJ2-7
D: -
V: TRBV15
DNA: TGTGCCACCAGCAGAGAGACGCGGGGACCCTACGAGCAGTACTTC
CDR3: CATSRETRGPYEQYF

size: -
J: TRBJ1-2
D: TRBD1
V: TRBV25-1
DNA: TGTGCCAGCAGTCACAGGGGATTCTATGGCTACACCTTC
CDR3: CASSHRGFYGYTF

size: -
J: TRBJ2-3
D: -
V: TRBV6-5
DNA: TGTGCCAGCAGTTACTCAGACTCCCACACAGATACGCAGTATTTT
CDR3: CASSYSDSHTDTQYF

size: -
J: TRBJ1-2
D: -
V: TRBV9
DNA: TGTGCCAGCAGCGTAGCTCAGGCCATAAACTTGGGCGGCTACACCTTC
CDR3: CASSVAQAINLGGYTF

size: -
J: TRBJ2-3
D: -
V: TRBV7-3
DNA: TGTGCCAGCAGCTTACAGGGTACAGATACGCAGTATTTT
CDR3: CASSLQGTDTQYF

size: once
J: TRBJ2-6
D: -
V: TRBV18
DNA: TGTGCCAGCTCACCTAGGGGCTCAGCCGATACTGGGGCCAACGTCCTGACTTTC
CDR3: CASSPRGSADTGANVLTF

size: -
J: TRBJ2-3
D: -
V: TRBV29-1
DNA: TGCAGCGGGGGGGTGGATACGCAGTATTTT
CDR3: CSGGVDTQYF

size: -
J: TRBJ2-3
D: -
V: TRBV5-1
DNA: TGCGCCAGCAGCCCGACAGGGAGGGGCACAGATACGCAGTATTTT
CDR3: CASSPTGRGTDTQYF

size: -
J: TRBJ2-5
D: -
V: TRBV7-9
DNA: TGTGCCAGCAGTTATACGGGACTCTCGGAGACCCAGTACTTC
CDR3: CASSYTGLSETQYF

size: -
J: TRBJ2-7
D: -
V: TRBV27
DNA: TGTGCCAGCTCGTCTAGCGCATCCTACGAGCAGTACTTC
CDR3: CASSSSASYEQYF

size: once
J: TRBJ1-2
D: TRBD1
V: TRBV5-4
DNA: TGTGCCAGCAGCCCCGACAGGGTTGCTGGCTACACCTTC
CDR3: CASSPDRVAGYTF

size: -
J: TRBJ2-2
D: -
V: TRBV7-6
DNA: TGTGCCAGCAGCTTTTTGTCGGGACAGAACACCGGGGAGCTGTTTTTT
CDR3: CASSFLSGQNTGELFF

size: -
J: TRBJ2-7
D: -
V: TRBV30
DNA: TGTGCCTGGGGGGGCTCCTACGAGCAGTACTTC
CDR3: CAWGGSYEQYF

size: -
J: TRBJ2-7
D: TRBD2
V: TRBV10-1
DNA: TGCGCCAGCAGTGAGTCGAGGGCGGGAGGCTACGAGCAGTACTTC
CDR3: CASSESRAGGYEQYF

size: -
J: TRBJ1-2
D: -
V: TRBV5-6
DNA: TGTGCCAGCAGCTTGCGACCCGGGGATGGCTACACCTTC
CDR3: CASSLRPGDGYTF

size: -
J: TRBJ1-2
D: -
V: TRBV5-5
DNA: TGTGCCAGCAGCTTGGAAGGGGGATTAATCCACTACACCTTC
CDR3: CASSLEGGLIHYTF

size: -
J: TRBJ1-3
D: -
V: TRBV2
DNA: TGTGCCAGCAGTGAAGGAATACCGGGACACCAAGATTTT
CDR3: CASSEGIPGHQDF

size: -
J: TRBJ2-2
D: -
V: TRBV11-2
DNA: TGTGCCAGCAGCTTACGGCGCACCGGGGAGCTGTTTTTT
CDR3: CASSLRRTGELFF

size: -
J: TRBJ2-2
D: TRBD2
V: TRBV29-1
DNA: TGCAGCGCCGCCCGGGGAGGGCAGAACACCGGGGAGCTGTTTTTT
CDR3: CSAARGGQNTGELFF

size: -
J: TRBJ2-7
D: -
V: TRBV2
DNA: TGTGCCAGCAGACCCGATGGCTACGAGCAGTACTTC
CDR3: CASRPDGYEQYF

size: -
J: TRBJ2-3
D: TRBD1
V: TRBV6-4
DNA: TGTGCCAGCGGGCAGACAGGGGGTGGCACAGATACGCAGTATTTT
CDR3: CASGQTGGGTDTQYF

size: -
J: TRBJ2-1
D: TRBD2
V: TRBV2
DNA: TGTGCCAGCAGCCCGACTAGCGGGAGGGCCGGTGAGCAGTTCTTC
CDR3: CASSPTSGRAGEQFF